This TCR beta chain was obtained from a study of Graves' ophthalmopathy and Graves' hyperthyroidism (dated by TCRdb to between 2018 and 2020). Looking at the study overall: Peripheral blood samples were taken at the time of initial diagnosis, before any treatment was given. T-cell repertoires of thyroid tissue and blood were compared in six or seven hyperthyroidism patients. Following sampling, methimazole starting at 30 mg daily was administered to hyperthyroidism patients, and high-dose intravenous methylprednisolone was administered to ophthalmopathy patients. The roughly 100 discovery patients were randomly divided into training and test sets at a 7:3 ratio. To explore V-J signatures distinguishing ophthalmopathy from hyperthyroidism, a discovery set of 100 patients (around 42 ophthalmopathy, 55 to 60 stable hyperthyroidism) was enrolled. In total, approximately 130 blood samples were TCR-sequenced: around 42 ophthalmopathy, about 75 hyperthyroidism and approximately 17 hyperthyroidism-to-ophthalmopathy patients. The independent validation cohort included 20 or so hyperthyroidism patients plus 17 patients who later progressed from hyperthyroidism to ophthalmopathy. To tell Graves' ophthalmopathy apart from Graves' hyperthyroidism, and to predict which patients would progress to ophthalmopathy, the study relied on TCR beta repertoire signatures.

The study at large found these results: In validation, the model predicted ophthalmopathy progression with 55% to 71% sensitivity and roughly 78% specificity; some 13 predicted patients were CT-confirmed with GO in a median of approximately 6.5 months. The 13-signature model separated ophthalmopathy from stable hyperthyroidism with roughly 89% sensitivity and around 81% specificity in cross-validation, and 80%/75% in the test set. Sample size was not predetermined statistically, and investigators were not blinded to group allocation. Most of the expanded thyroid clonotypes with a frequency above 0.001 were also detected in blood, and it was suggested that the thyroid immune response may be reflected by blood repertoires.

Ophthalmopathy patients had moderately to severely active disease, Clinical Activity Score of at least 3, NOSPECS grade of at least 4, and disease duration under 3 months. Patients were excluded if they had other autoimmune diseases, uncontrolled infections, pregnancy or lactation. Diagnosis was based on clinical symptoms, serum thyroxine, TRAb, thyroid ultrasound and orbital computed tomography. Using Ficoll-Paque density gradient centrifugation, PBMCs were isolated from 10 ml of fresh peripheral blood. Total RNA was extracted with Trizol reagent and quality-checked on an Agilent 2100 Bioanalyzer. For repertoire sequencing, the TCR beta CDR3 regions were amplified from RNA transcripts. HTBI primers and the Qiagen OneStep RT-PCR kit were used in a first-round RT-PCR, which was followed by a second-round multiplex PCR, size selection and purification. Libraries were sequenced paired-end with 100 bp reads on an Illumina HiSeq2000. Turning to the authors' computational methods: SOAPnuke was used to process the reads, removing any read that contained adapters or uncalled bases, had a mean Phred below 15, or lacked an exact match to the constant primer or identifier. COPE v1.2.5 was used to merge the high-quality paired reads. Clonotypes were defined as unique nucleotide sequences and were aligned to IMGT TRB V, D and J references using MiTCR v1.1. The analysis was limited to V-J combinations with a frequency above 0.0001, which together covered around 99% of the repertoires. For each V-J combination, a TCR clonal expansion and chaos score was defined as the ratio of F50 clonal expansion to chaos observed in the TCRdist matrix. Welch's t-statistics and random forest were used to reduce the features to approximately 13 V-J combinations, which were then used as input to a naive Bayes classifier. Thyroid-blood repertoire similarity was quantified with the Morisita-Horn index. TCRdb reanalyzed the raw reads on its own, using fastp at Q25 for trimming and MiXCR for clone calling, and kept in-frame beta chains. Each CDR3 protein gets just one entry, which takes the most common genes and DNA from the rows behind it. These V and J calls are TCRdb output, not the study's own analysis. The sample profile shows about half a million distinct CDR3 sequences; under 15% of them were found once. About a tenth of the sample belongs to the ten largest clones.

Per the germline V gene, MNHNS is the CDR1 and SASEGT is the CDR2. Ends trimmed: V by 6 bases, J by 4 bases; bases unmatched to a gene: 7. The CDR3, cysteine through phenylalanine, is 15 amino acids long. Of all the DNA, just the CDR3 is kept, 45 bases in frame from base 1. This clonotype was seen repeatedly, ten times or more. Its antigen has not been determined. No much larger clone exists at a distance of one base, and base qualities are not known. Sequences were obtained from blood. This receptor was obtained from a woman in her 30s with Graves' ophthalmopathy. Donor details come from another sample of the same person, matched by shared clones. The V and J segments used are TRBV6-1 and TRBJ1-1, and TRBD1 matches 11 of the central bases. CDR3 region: CASSRTGGDGTEAFF. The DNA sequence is TGTGCCAGCAGCCGGACAGGGGGCGATGGCACTGAAGCTTTCTTT.